In its sample, the clone carrying this TCR beta chain was seen many times. Its antigen remains unidentified. From RNA transcripts, TCR beta CDR3 regions were amplified. TCR CDR3 underwent first-round RT-PCR with the HTBI primer set. TCRdb itself ran the multiplex PCR reads through MiXCR, one entry per CDR3 protein. Of a few hundred thousand distinct CDR3 sequences listed, approximately 14% were seen once; the top ten hold around 5.4%. The germline CDR1 and CDR2 sequences are GTSNPN and SVGIG (reference sequence). J gave up 6 bases and V 2 bases, and 9 bases lay outside the gene matches. The CDR3 runs to 15 residues. Exclusion criteria comprised uncontrolled infection, other autoimmune disease, pregnancy or lactation. This specimen comes from a study of T cells in Graves' hyperthyroidism and ophthalmopathy. Overall study findings and caveats: A median 6.5 months before onset, the model predicted ophthalmopathy.

The sample consisted of blood. The chain couples TRBV30 to TRBJ1-4, with 7 bases identical to TRBD1. The clonotype comes from a woman aged 25 to 39 with Graves' hyperthyroidism that later progressed to Graves' ophthalmopathy. The CDR3 nucleotides are TGTGCCTGGAGTAAAGCGACAGGGACGTATGAAAAACTGTTTTTT. It is translated as CAWSKATGTYEKLFF.